This T cell receptor (beta chain) was profiled in a study of blood T cell repertoires in COVID-19. The CDR3 extends over 15 amino acids. Per germline, CDR1 MNHEY and CDR2 SMNVEV (reference sequence). J lost 8 bases, V lost 5 bases, and 11 bases had no gene match. The protocol was immunoSEQ multiplex PCR, while the TCRdb copy is restricted to in-frame clones and leaves out a portion. The profile shows 230,000 or so clones, 80% of them singletons. The sequenced sample was peripheral blood. This chain links TRBV27 with TRBJ1-1, with 10 bases matching TRBD1. This clonotype was obtained from a human donor in a cohort sampled during active COVID-19. For the CDR3, the DNA is TGTGCCAGCAGTCTCACCGGGACAGGGGCATTAGAAGCTTTCTTT. Translated, it gives CASSLTGTGALEAFF.